One and the same sample provided the 27 T cell receptor beta chains below, sequenced in a study of metastatic and nonmetastatic thyroid tumors. TCRdb re-clonotyped the PCR reads through MiXCR. Among more than 40,000 clones listed, around 4% were seen once. Until they underwent thyroid surgery, no patient had received any treatment. The sequenced material came from blood. The receptors stem from a female donor with papillary thyroid cancer or a benign thyroid nodule (not recorded which). Some clones in this sample may be carry-over from other donors' samples.

This clone was counted between two and nine times. The chain recombines TRBV12-3 or TRBV12-4 with TRBJ1-2, with 10 bases lining up with TRBD1. The trim removed 2 bases at V and 7 bases at J, leaving 10 bases unmatched. CDR3 size: 16 residues. The DNA of the CDR3 is TGTGCCAGCAGTTTACGGGGACAGGGGACGATGGGTGGCTACACCTTC. It specifies CASSLRGQGTMGGYTF.

This chain's CDR3 is CASTGQLNTGELFF. CDR3 DNA sequence: TGTGCCAGCACGGGACAGCTTAACACCGGGGAGCTGTTTTTT. The chain links TRBV6-1 to TRBJ2-2; the match to TRBD1 covers 7 bases. The length of the CDR3 is 14 residues. Germline V gives CDR1 MNHNS, CDR2 SASEGT. V was clipped by 7 bases and J by 2 bases; unmatched bases: 4.

In its sample, this clone was seen many times. The rearrangement uses TRBV20-1 and TRBJ2-7, with 9 bases matching TRBD1. This CDR3 region has 14 residues. V shed 3 bases and J 3 bases; nucleotides not matched to a gene: 6. The germline V gene encodes CDR1 DFQATT and CDR2 SNEGSKA (reference sequence). The DNA of the CDR3 is TGCAGTGCTAGGGGACAGGGAAGGGTCTACGAGCAGTACTTC. Protein: CSARGQGRVYEQYF.

This clone was seen ten or more times. The V call is TRBV4-2, the J call TRBJ2-5; D call uncertain. Germline CDR1 reads LGHNA; CDR2 reads YNFKEQ. This CDR3 contains 15 residues. V lost 0 bases, J lost 0 bases, and 8 bases lay in between. Here the CDR3 reads CASSQEEQYQETQYF. The CDR3 DNA sequence: TGTGCCAGCAGCCAAGAGGAACAGTACCAAGAGACCCAGTACTTC.

The sample holds many counts of this clone. The V gene is TRBV5-5, the J gene TRBJ2-1, with D tentatively TRBD2 (5 bases). The V end was cut by 3 bases, the J end by 6 bases, with 19 bases between. There are 16 residues in the CDR3. Looked up from germline, CDR1 is SGHKS and CDR2 is YYEKEE (reference sequence). CDR3 residues: CASSSRWSMEANEQFF. Here the CDR3 DNA reads TGTGCCAGCAGCTCGCGGTGGAGCATGGAGGCCAATGAGCAGTTCTTC.

At least ten counts were recorded for this clone. The chain has TRBV27 and TRBJ2-1; 7 bases line up with TRBD1. CDR1 MNHEY and CDR2 SMNVEV come from the germline V gene (reference sequence). The CDR3 runs to 12 residues. The junction had 7 bases not matched to a gene; V was cut back by 7 bases and J by 10 bases. The CDR3 sequence: CASTKTGREQFF. CDR3 DNA: TGTGCCAGCACCAAGACAGGGAGAGAGCAGTTCTTC.

This clone was seen a few times. The junction differs from germline at one of its ends, possibly a read error. V is TRBV10-3 and J is TRBJ1-3, with D tentatively TRBD1 (5 bases). The germline V gene has CDR1 ENHRY and CDR2 SYGVKD. The CDR3 extends over 21 amino acids. The CDR3 DNA reads as TGTGTCATCAGTCCACCAACGGAGCATCTCACCGACAGCAGGTCTGTAAACACCATATATTTT. Encoded protein: CVISPPTEHLTDSRSVNTIYF.

At least ten counts were recorded for this clone. The chain links TRBV19 to TRBJ1-2, with D possibly matching TRBD1 (5 bases). The ends were cut back, 3 bases at V and 2 bases at J, with 13 bases in the middle. Germline values: CDR1 LNHDA, CDR2 SQIVND (reference sequence). CDR3 length: 15 amino acids. The CDR3 here is CASSIYRPPNYGYTF. The CDR3 coding sequence is TGTGCCAGTAGTATTTACAGGCCCCCCAACTATGGCTACACCTTC. Together with reference TRBV19 and TRBJ1-2, the CDR3 gives the full variable domain: DGGITQSPKYLFRKEGQNVTLSCEQNLNHDAMYWYRQDPGQGLRLIYYSQIVNDFQKGDIAEGYSVSREKKESFPLTVTSAQKNPTAFYLCASSIYRPPNYGYTFGSGTRLTVV.

This clone has a handful of counts. The CDR3 loop reads CASSYGAGNYNEQFF. CDR3 in DNA: TGTGCCAGCAGTTACGGGGCAGGAAACTACAATGAGCAGTTCTTC. The chain uses TRBV6-5 and TRBJ2-1; D perhaps matches TRBD1 (5 bases). Germline values: CDR1 MNHEY, CDR2 SVGAGI. This CDR3 region has 15 residues. V lost 2 bases and J lost 3, with 11 bases in between.

This clone was counted many times. The rearrangement uses TRBV10-1 and TRBJ1-1, with a possible D match to TRBD1 (5 bases). The germline V and J ends were trimmed by 0 bases and 4 bases, with 12 bases remaining between them. CDR1 and CDR2 (germline): WNHNN, SYGVQD (reference sequence). The CDR3 covers 15 residues. The CDR3 coding sequence is TGCGCCAGCAGTGAGTCGGGGCAGGGTGTCACTGAAGCTTTCTTT. Residues: CASSESGQGVTEAFF.

This clone was picked up many times. The rearrangement links TRBV5-1 to TRBJ2-1, with 8 bases matching TRBD2. This CDR3 has 15 residues. V was clipped by 1 base and J by 5 bases; unmatched bases: 5. CDR1 SGHRS and CDR2 YFSETQ come from the germline V gene. The CDR3 DNA reads TGCGCCAGCAGCTTGTTGGGACTAGAGAACAATGAGCAGTTCTTC. Translated, it gives CASSLLGLENNEQFF.

The V call is TRBV6-1, the J call TRBJ1-2; D may be TRBD1 (5 bases). Trimming shortened V by 7 bases and J by 4 bases, and 16 bases separated the two germline ends. The germline V gene has CDR1 MNHNS and CDR2 SASEGT. The CDR3 spans 14 residues. CDR3 loop: CASMGDLLSYGYTF. Written as DNA, the CDR3 is TGTGCCAGCATGGGGGACCTACTTAGCTATGGCTACACCTTC.

At least ten counts were recorded for this clone. For the CDR3, the DNA is TGTGCCAGCAGCCAAATACGACAGGGGGCTGGGGCCAACGTCCTGACTTTC. It encodes CASSQIRQGAGANVLTF. The chain links TRBV7-6 to TRBJ2-6, with 9 bases aligning to TRBD1. Germline lookup yields CDR1 SGHVS and CDR2 FNYEAQ. Losses at the gene ends were 5 bases for V and 2 bases for J; bases not matched to a gene: 7. This CDR3 region has 17 residues.

Concerning this clone: One base away lies a much larger clone, so this may be a sequencing read error. The rearrangement joins TRBV10-3 to TRBJ2-5; D unclear. This CDR3 is 14 amino acids long. Germline CDR1 and CDR2: ENHRY and SYGVKD. The CDR3 DNA follows: TGTGCCATCAGTGTTGGCGGCCCCCAAGAGACCCATTACTTC. Its translation: CAISVGGPQETHYF.

This clone came up many times. The chain carries TRBV14 and TRBJ2-1, with TRBD1 matching over 9 bases. The V and J ends lost 0 bases and 4 bases, in that order; junction bases with no gene match: 16. The germline CDR1 and CDR2 sequences are SGHDN and FVKESK. This CDR3 has 20 residues. The CDR3: CASSQDQNAPGQGIYNEQFF. In DNA, the CDR3 is TGTGCCAGCAGCCAAGACCAAAACGCACCGGGACAGGGAATATACAATGAGCAGTTCTTC.

This clone was observed at least ten times. J is TRBJ2-2 and V is TRBV24-1, with TRBD1 identical over 7 bases. Trimming cost V 0 bases and J 0 bases; bases outside gene matches: 6. This CDR3 has 18 amino acids. Germline V gene sequence: CDR1 KGHDR, CDR2 SFDVKD. CDR3 nucleotide sequence: TGTGCCACCAGTGATTTGCTTGGGGGACAGACGAACACCGGGGAGCTGTTTTTT. Protein: CATSDLLGGQTNTGELFF.

This clone was observed at least ten times. The chain joins TRBV2 to TRBJ2-3; TRBD2 matches 7 bases. V shed 7 bases, J shed 7 bases, and the junction held 17 bases outside the gene matches. Germline CDR1 reads SNHLY; CDR2 reads FYNNEI. The length of the CDR3 is 16 residues. The CDR3 nucleotides are TGTGCCAGCAATCTGGTAGGAGGGGAGGGGAGGAATACGCAGTATTTT. Amino acids: CASNLVGGEGRNTQYF.

This clone showed up just a few times. The chain recombines TRBV7-3 with TRBJ2-2, with D unclear. The CDR3 extends over 13 amino acids. Trimming took off 2 bases at V and 3 bases at J, with 4 bases between the two ends. Germline V gene data show CDR1 as SGHTA and CDR2 as FQGTGA. Here the CDR3 reads CASSLEHTGELFF. CDR3 DNA: TGTGCCAGCAGCTTAGAGCACACCGGGGAGCTGTTTTTT. The full variable domain, with the rest looked up from reference TRBV7-3 and TRBJ2-2, is GAGVSQTPSNKVTEKGKYVELRCDPISGHTALYWYRQSLGQGPEFLIYFQGTGAADDSGLPNDRFFAVRPEGSVSTLKIQRTERGDSAVYLCASSLEHTGELFFGEGSRLTVL.

This clone was found many times. J is TRBJ1-1 and V is TRBV29-1; D perhaps matches TRBD1 (5 bases). CDR3 size: 11 residues. The V end lost 6 bases, the J end lost 4 bases, and 9 bases lay between the germline ends. Germline values: CDR1 SQVTM, CDR2 ANQGSEA. CDR3: CSVTGRTEAFF. The CDR3 DNA follows: TGCAGCGTAACGGGGCGCACTGAAGCTTTCTTT.

This clone was seen more than once but under ten times. This chain connects TRBV6-1 to TRBJ2-1; either TRBD1 or TRBD2 may supply D (6 bases each). CDR3 length equals 15 residues. Deletions cut 2 bases from V and 4 bases from J, with 12 bases between. Germline V CDR1 and CDR2: MNHNS, SASEGT. CDR3 sequence: CASSELGGPYNEQFF. CDR3 bases: TGTGCCAGCAGTGAATTGGGGGGCCCTTACAATGAGCAGTTCTTC.

In this sample, this clone turned up many times. The chain is built from TRBV24-1 and TRBJ2-1; D possibly corresponds to TRBD1 (6 bases). Germline CDR1 and CDR2: KGHDR and SFDVKD. Trimming pared 4 bases from V and 5 bases from J, leaving 17 bases between. This CDR3 contains 16 residues. CDR3 nucleotide sequence: TGTGCCACCAGTGAGCCCCAGGGGCGAGGGGACAATGAGCAGTTCTTC. This codes for CATSEPQGRGDNEQFF.

The table lists this clone with many counts. The V gene is TRBV2, the J gene TRBJ1-5; 7 bases map to TRBD1. The CDR3 consists of 14 residues. Germline CDR1 SNHLY, CDR2 FYNNEI. J gave up 4 bases and V 6 bases, and 6 bases lay outside the gene matches. In DNA form, the CDR3 reads TGTGCCAGCAGAACCGGGACAGAGAATCAGCCCCAGCATTTT. Its translation is CASRTGTENQPQHF.

This clone was counted many times. The chain links TRBV20-1 to TRBJ1-1; maybe TRBD1 (6 bases). V was pared by 2 bases and J by 2 bases, with 12 bases between. Germline values: CDR1 DFQATT, CDR2 SNEGSKA (reference sequence). CDR3 size: 14 residues. The CDR3 reads CSARNRAGNTEAFF. The CDR3 nucleotides are TGCAGTGCTAGAAACAGGGCGGGTAACACTGAAGCTTTCTTT.

This chain uses TRBV7-2 with TRBJ2-7; 11 bases fit TRBD1. J gave up 3 bases and V 5 bases, and 9 bases lay outside the gene matches. Germline V gene data show CDR1 as SGHTA and CDR2 as FQGNSA. The CDR3 length is 16 residues. The CDR3 sequence: CASSLQGQGGDYEQYF. Written as DNA, the CDR3 is TGTGCCAGCAGCCTACAGGGACAGGGGGGGGACTACGAGCAGTACTTC.

This clone showed up many times. The J gene is TRBJ2-1, the V gene TRBV7-3, with 10 bases aligning to TRBD2. This CDR3 is 15 amino acids long. V shed 1 base and J 9 bases; nucleotides not matched to a gene: 6. Germline loops: CDR1 SGHTA, CDR2 FQGTGA. The CDR3 loop reads CASSLSLAGATEQFF. The CDR3 DNA sequence: TGTGCCAGCAGCTTAAGTCTAGCGGGAGCGACTGAGCAGTTCTTC.

This clone was seen more than once but under ten times. The chain carries TRBV18 and TRBJ2-5; 9 nucleotides agree with TRBD1. The CDR3 consists of 15 residues. J was trimmed by 5 bases and V by 3 bases; bases with no gene match: 7. Germline V gene sequence: CDR1 KGHSH, CDR2 LQKENI. The CDR3 loop reads CASSPPGQGTETQYF. CDR3 sequence (DNA): TGTGCCAGCTCACCCCCGGGACAGGGAACGGAGACCCAGTACTTC.

This clone was detected many times. The V and J genes are TRBV12-5 and TRBJ2-1; no firm D call. Trimming removed 6 bases from V and 5 bases from J, with 11 bases in between. Germline V gene sequence: CDR1 LGHNT, CDR2 FRNRAP. The CDR3 contains 13 residues. CDR3 bases: TGTGCTAGTGGCATCCGGGCAGACAATGAGCAGTTCTTC. This encodes CASGIRADNEQFF.